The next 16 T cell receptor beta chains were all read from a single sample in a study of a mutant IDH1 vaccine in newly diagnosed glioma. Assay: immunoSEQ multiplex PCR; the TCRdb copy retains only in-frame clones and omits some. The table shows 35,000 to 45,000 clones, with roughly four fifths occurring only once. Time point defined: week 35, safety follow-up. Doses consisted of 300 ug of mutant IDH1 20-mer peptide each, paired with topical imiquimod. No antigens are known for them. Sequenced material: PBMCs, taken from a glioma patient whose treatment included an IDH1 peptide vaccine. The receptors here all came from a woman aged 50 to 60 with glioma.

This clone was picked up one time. CDR3 coding DNA: TGTGCCAGCAGCCCCCGGTGGGGGAACACTGAAGCTTTCTTT. This encodes CASSPRWGNTEAFF. The gene calls are TRBV11-3 and TRBJ1-1, with D uncertain. CDR3 size: 14 residues. Germline CDR1 SGHNT, CDR2 YENEEA. V was clipped by 5 bases and J by 1 base, with 11 bases between them.

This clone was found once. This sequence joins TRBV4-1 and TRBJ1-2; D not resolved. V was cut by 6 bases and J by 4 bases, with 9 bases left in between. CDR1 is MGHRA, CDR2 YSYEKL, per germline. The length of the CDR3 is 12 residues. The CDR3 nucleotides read TGCGCCAGCAGAGGCGGTCTCTATGGCTACACCTTC. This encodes CASRGGLYGYTF.

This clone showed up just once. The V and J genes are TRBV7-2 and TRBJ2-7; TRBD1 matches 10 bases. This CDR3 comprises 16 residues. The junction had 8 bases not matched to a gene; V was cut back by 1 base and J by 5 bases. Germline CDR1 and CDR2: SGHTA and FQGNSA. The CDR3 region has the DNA TGTGCCAGCAGCTTAGTGTTTGGGACAGGGGCGGACGAGCAGTACTTC. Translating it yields CASSLVFGTGADEQYF.

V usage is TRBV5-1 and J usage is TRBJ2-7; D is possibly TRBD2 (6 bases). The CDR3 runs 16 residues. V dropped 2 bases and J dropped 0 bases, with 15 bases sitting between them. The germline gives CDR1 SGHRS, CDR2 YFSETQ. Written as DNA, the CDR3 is TGCGCCAGCAGCTTAGGACCGGGAGCAATCTCCTACGAGCAGTACTTC. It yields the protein CASSLGPGAISYEQYF.

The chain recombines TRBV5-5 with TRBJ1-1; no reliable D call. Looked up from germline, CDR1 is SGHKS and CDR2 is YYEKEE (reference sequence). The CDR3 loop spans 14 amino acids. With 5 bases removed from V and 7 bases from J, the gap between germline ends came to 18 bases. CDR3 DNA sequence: TGTGCCAGCAGACCCACTGCGGGGAACGGTGAAGCTTTCTTT. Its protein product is CASRPTAGNGEAFF.

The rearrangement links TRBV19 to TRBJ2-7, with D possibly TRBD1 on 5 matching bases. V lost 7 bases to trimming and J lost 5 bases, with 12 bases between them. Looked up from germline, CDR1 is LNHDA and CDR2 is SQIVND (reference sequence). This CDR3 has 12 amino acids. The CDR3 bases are TGTGCCAGTAAGGATCAGGGCGACGAGCAGTACTTC. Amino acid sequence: CASKDQGDEQYF.

CDR3 residues: CASSVTQGMTEKLFF. In DNA form, the CDR3 reads TGTGCCAGCAGCGTAACCCAGGGTATGACTGAAAAACTGTTTTTT. The chain joins TRBV9 to TRBJ1-4; a weak D match, TRBD1 (5 bases). Between the trimmed V and J ends, which lost 1 base and 7 bases, there was a span of 14 bases. The CDR3 runs to 15 residues. CDR1 SGDLS and CDR2 YYNGEE come from the germline V gene. The full variable domain, with the rest looked up from reference TRBV9 and TRBJ1-4, is DSGVTQTPKHLITATGQRVTLRCSPRSGDLSVYWYQQSLDQGLQFLIQYYNGEERAKGNILERFSAQQFPDLHSELNLSSLELGDSALYFCASSVTQGMTEKLFFGSGTQLSVL.

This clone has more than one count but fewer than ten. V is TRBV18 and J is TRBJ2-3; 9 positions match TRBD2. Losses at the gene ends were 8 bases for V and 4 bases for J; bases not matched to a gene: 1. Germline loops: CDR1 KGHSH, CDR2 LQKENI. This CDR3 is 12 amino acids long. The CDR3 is CASGLASDTQYF. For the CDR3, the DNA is TGTGCCAGCGGACTAGCGTCAGATACGCAGTATTTT.

The CDR3 protein is CASSLAGQRGDTQYF. The CDR3 nucleotides are TGTGCCAGCAGCTTAGCGGGACAAAGAGGGGATACGCAGTATTTT. This chain links TRBV7-2 with TRBJ2-3, with a weak D call TRBD1 (6 bases). V shed 0 bases and J shed 6 bases, with 13 bases lying between them. Looked up from germline, CDR1 is SGHTA and CDR2 is FQGNSA. The CDR3 is 15 amino acids.

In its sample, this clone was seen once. The CDR3 loop reads CASSLVTGGSGNTIYF. The DNA for the CDR3 is TGTGCCAGCAGCTTAGTTACAGGGGGCTCTGGAAACACCATATATTTT. The V and J genes are TRBV7-9 and TRBJ1-3; 8 bases fit TRBD1. Trimming cost V 1 base and J 0 bases; bases outside gene matches: 2. Germline-derived CDR1 and CDR2 are SEHNR and FQNEAQ (reference sequence). This CDR3 is built from 16 residues. The full variable domain, rest sourced from reference TRBV7-9 and TRBJ1-3, is DTGVSQNPRHKITKRGQNVTFRCDPISEHNRLYWYRQTLGQGPEFLTYFQNEAQLEKSRLLSDRFSAERPKGSFSTLEIQRTEQGDSAMYLCASSLVTGGSGNTIYFGEGSWLTVV.

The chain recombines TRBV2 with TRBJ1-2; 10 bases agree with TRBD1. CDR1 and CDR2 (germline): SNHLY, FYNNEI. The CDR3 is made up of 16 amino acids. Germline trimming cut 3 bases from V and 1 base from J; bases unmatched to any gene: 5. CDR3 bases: TGTGCCAGCAGTGACAGCCGGACAGGGGGTAACTATGGCTACACCTTC. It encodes CASSDSRTGGNYGYTF.

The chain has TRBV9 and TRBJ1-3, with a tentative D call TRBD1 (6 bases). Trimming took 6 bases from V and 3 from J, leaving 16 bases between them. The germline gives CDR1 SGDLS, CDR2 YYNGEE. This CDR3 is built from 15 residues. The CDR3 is CASTRGGASGNTIYF. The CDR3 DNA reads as TGTGCCAGCACCCGAGGGGGAGCGAGTGGAAACACCATATATTTT.

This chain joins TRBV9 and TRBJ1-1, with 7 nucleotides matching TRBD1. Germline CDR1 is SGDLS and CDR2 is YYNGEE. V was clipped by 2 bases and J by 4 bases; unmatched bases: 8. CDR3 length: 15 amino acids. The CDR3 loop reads CASSVGTVGPTEAFF. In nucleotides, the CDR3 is TGTGCCAGCAGCGTGGGGACAGTGGGGCCCACTGAAGCTTTCTTT.

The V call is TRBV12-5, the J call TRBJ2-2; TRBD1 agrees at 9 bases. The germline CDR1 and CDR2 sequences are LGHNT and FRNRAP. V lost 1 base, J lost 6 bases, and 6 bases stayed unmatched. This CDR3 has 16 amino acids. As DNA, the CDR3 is TGTGCTAGTGGTTTGGCTAGGACAGGGGTGGCCGGGGAGCTGTTTTTT. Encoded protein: CASGLARTGVAGELFF.

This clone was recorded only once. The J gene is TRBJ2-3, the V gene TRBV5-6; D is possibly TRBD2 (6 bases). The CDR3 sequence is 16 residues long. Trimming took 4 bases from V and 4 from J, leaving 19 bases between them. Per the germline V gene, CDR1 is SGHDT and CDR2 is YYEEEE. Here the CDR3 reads CASSPGPPGEADTQYF. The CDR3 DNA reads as TGTGCCAGCAGCCCGGGTCCCCCTGGGGAGGCAGATACGCAGTATTTT.

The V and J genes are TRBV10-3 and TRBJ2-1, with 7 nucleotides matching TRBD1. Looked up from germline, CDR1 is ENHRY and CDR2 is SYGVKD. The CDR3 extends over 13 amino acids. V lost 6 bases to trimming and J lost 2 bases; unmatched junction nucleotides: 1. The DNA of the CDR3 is TGTGCCATCAGGGGACAGACCTACAATGAGCAGTTCTTC. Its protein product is CAIRGQTYNEQFF.